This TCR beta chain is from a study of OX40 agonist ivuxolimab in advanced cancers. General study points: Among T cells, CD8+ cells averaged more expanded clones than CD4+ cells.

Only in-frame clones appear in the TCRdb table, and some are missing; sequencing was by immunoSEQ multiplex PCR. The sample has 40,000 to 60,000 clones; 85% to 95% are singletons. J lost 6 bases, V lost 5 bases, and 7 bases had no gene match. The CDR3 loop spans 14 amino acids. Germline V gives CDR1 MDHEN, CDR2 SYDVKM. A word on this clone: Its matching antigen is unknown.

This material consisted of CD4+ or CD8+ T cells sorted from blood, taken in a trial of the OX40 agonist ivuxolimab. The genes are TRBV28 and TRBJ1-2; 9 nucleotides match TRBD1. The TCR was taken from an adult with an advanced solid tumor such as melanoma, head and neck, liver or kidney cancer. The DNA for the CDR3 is TGTGCCAGCAGTCCATGGGACAGGGAGGATGGCTACACCTTC. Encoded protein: CASSPWDREDGYTF.